This TCR beta chain was obtained from a study of CD8+ T cells in alopecia areata (dated by TCRdb to the late 2010s). Concerning the study at large: The treated patients took part in an open-label pilot trial in which moderate-to-severe alopecia areata was treated with oral tofacitinib at 5 to 10 mg twice daily. To study T cell clonal expansion in alopecia areata, the researchers applied high-throughput TCRbeta sequencing to both the C3H/HeJ mouse model and human patients. Clonality in the scalp was compared among normal scalp (n=4), patchy alopecia areata scalp (n=8), and alopecia totalis/universalis scalp (n=8). Patients stayed on tofacitinib for 6 to 18 months and then had 6 months of follow-up off drug so that delayed response and recurrence could be assessed. For the treated patients, the SALT score, which quantifies what percentage of scalp surface area is affected, served as the measure of disease severity. Amplification of TCRbeta CDR3 regions was done by immunoSEQ multiplex PCR using 35 Vbeta forward primers and 13 Jbeta reverse primers. Tofacitinib-treated patients had biopsies at baseline and at 4 and 24 weeks of treatment, with a later scalp biopsy in several patients. In humans, TCRbeta sequencing was performed on scalp tissue and on sorted CD4+ and CD8+ peripheral blood T cells from healthy controls and from patients with patchy or totalis/universalis alopecia areata. RNA was extracted with the PAXgene miRNA kit for fixed scalp, the miRNeasy kit for PBMCs, and the RNeasy kit for mouse skin.

This clone has a single count. Its antigen remains unidentified. There are no base qualities to consult, and no much larger clone falls within one base. The study at large found these results: During tofacitinib treatment, many expanded lesional clones stuck around in both scalp and blood, and this persistence may partly explain why relapse happens after treatment is stopped. With tofacitinib, both scalp clonality and the number of expanded CD8+ clones among the top 100 scalp clones went down significantly. Unlike mouse skin, which is dominated by gammadelta T cells, normal human skin has resident alphabeta T cells that are also sequenced, and this complicates analysis of the scalp TCR repertoire. Because the treated cohort was small and included a single nonresponder, larger studies are needed to assess links between baseline CD8+ expansion and response. Compared with normal scalp, lesional scalp, particularly in alopecia totalis/universalis, had higher clonality and more expanded CD8+ clones, which suggests antigenic drive. Shared TCR sequences between patients were less evident than in mice, which may be partly attributable to HLA diversity in the patient population.

The time point label here, explained by the study, means: 24 weeks on oral tofacitinib. The treatment or condition label, read with the paper, signifies: oral pan-JAK inhibitor, 5-10 mg twice daily. From alopecia areata patients, peripheral blood was collected along with lesional scalp punch biopsies. PBMCs were separated by density centrifugation and stained for CD3, CD4 and CD8, after which CD4+ and CD8+ T cells were sorted on a FACSAria. To prepare the library, the immunoSEQ multiplex PCR assay was applied. To provide template for TCR sequencing, every sample had RNA extracted and reverse transcribed into cDNA. First-strand cDNA was synthesized using SuperScript III with a 2:1 mix of oligo-dT and random hexamers. Amplification bias was assessed with a synthetic immune receptor repertoire, and residual bias was removed computationally. The paper's data handling went like this. Raw reads were preprocessed to remove errors, and CDR3 was defined according to IMGT conventions as the region from the conserved cysteine to phenylalanine. Clonality was calculated as 1 minus Shannon entropy normalized by log2 of the number of productive unique TCRs. Whether scalp clones were CD4 or CD8 was inferred by matching scalp TCRbeta sequences against CD4 and CD8 repertoires sorted from blood. TCRdb stores this immuneACCESS table with in-frame sequences only. Part of the clones is absent; in the studies checked, under half of the shortfall reflects unresolved V genes, and no reason is known for the rest. V, J and clone size derive from that table, while D and trimming were established from the DNA sequence. This sample lists 150,000 to 200,000 clones; roughly 60% were detected once. The biggest ten clones account for 1% of the sample.

The germline V gene (reference sequence) gives CDR1 as GTSNPN and CDR2 as SVGIG. Including cysteine and phenylalanine, the CDR3 has 10 amino acids. The read is trimmed to its CDR3 DNA, 30 bases read in frame from base 1. Trimming at the junction amounts to 6 bases on V and 7 bases on J, and the germline ends lie 9 bases apart. Sequencing was performed on CD4+ T cells sorted from blood, taken at week 24, from a patient treated with tofacitinib. The origin of this receptor is a human donor with alopecia areata. The sequence links TRBV30 to TRBJ1-2; no D gene can be assigned with confidence. The DNA sequence follows: TGTGCCTGTTCGGCGGGTGGCTACACCTTC. Its coded protein is CACSAGGYTF.